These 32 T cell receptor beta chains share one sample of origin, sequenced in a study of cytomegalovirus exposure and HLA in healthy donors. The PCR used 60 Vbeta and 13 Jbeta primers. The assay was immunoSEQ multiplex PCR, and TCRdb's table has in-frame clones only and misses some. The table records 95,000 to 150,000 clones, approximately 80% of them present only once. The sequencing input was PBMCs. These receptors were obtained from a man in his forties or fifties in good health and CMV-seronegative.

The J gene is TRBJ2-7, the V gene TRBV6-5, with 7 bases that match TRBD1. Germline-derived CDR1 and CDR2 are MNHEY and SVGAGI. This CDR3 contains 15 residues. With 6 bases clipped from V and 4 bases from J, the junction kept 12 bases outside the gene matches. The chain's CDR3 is CASRPIGTAPYEQYF. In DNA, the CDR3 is TGTGCCAGCAGGCCAATTGGGACAGCACCTTACGAGCAGTACTTC.

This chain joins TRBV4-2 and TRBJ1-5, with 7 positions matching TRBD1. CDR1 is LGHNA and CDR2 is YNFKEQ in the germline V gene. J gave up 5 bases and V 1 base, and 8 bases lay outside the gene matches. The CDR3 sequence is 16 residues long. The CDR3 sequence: CASSQAPGTVDQPQHF. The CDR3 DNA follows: TGTGCCAGCAGCCAAGCCCCCGGGACAGTAGATCAGCCCCAGCATTTT.

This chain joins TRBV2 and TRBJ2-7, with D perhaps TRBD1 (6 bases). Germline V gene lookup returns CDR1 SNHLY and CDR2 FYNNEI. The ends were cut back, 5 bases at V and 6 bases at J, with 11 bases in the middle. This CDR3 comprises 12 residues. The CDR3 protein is CASSLTGIEQYF. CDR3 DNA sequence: TGTGCCAGCAGTCTAACAGGGATCGAGCAGTACTTC.

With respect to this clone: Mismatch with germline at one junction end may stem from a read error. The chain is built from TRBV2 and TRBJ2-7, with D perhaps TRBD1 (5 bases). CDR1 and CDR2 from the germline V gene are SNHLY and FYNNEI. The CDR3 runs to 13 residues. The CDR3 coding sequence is TGTGGCAGCAGGCAGGGCCACCCCTACGAGCAGTACTTC. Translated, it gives CGSRQGHPYEQYF.

CDR3 loop: CASSLLAVFSDTQYF. DNA of the CDR3: TGTGCCAGCAGTTTACTTGCGGTTTTTTCAGATACGCAGTATTTT. The gene calls are TRBV28 and TRBJ2-3; no clear D. Germline V gives CDR1 MDHEN, CDR2 SYDVKM. V lost 2 bases and J lost 4, with 13 bases in between. CDR3 length: 15 residues.

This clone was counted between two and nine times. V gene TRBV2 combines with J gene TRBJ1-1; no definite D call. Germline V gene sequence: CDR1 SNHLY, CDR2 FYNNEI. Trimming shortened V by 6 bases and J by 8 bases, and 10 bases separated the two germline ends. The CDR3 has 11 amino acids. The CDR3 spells CASSDFREAFF. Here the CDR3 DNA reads TGTGCCAGCAGCGACTTTCGCGAAGCTTTCTTT.

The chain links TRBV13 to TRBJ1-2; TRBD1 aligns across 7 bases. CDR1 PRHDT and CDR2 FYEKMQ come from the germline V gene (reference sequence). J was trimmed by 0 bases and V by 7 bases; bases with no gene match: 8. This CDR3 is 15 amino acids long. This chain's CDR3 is CASTRQGFSNYGYTF. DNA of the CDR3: TGTGCCAGCACAAGACAGGGCTTCTCTAACTATGGCTACACCTTC.

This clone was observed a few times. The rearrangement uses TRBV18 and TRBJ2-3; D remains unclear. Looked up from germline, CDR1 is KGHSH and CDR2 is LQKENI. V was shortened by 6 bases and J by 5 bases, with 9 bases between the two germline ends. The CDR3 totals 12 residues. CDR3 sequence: CASSPPGDTQYF. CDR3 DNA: TGTGCCAGCTCCCCCCCAGGAGATACGCAGTATTTT.

The CDR3 spells CASSWIGLAGGQSQETQYF. The CDR3 coding sequence is TGCGCCAGCAGCTGGATTGGACTAGCGGGAGGCCAGTCCCAAGAGACCCAGTACTTC. The chain employs TRBV5-1 and TRBJ2-5; 14 nucleotides align to TRBD2. The germline V gene encodes CDR1 SGHRS and CDR2 YFSETQ. With 3 bases clipped from V and 1 base from J, the junction kept 11 bases outside the gene matches. The CDR3 is 19 residues long. Looking up the rest from reference TRBV5-1 and TRBJ2-5 gives the full variable domain: KAGVTQTPRYLIKTRGQQVTLSCSPISGHRSVSWYQQTPGQGLQFLFEYFSETQRNKGNFPGRFSGRQFSNSRSEMNVSTLELGDSALYLCASSWIGLAGGQSQETQYFGPGTRLLVL.

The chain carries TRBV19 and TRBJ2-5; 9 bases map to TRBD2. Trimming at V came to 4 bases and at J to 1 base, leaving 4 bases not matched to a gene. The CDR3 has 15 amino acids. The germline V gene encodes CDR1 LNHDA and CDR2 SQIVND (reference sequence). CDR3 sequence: CASSTQTSGQETQYF. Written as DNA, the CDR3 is TGTGCCAGTAGTACACAGACTAGCGGCCAAGAGACCCAGTACTTC.

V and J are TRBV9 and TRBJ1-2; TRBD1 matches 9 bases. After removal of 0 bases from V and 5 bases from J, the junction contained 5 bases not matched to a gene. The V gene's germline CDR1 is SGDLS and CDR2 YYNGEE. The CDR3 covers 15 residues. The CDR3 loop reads CASSVGQGGMYGYTF. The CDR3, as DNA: TGTGCCAGCAGCGTAGGACAGGGGGGAATGTATGGCTACACCTTC.

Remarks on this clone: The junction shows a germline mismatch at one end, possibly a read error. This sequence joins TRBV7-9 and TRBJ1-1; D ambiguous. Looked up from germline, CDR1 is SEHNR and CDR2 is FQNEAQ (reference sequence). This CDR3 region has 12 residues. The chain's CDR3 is CASRFGSKQAFF. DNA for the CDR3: TGTGCCAGCCGCTTCGGGTCCAAGCAAGCTTTCTTT.

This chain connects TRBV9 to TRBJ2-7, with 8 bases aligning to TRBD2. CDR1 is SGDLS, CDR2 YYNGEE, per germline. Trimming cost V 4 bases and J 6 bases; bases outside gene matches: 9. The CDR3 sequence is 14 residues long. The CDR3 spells CASSPPSGGPEQYF. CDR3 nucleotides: TGTGCCAGCAGCCCCCCCAGCGGGGGCCCCGAGCAGTACTTC. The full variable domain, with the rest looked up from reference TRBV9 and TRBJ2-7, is DSGVTQTPKHLITATGQRVTLRCSPRSGDLSVYWYQQSLDQGLQFLIQYYNGEERAKGNILERFSAQQFPDLHSELNLSSLELGDSALYFCASSPPSGGPEQYFGPGTRLTVT.

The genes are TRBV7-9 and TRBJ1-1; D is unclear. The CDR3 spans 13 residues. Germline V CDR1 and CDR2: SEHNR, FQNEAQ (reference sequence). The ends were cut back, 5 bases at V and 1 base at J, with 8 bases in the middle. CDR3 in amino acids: CASSLSWNTEAFF. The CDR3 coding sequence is TGTGCCAGCAGCCTCTCGTGGAACACTGAAGCTTTCTTT.

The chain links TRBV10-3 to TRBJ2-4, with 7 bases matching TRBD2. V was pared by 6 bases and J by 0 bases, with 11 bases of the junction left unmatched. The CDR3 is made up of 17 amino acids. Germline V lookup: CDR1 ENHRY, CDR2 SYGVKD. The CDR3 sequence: CAISPEMSGIAKNIQYF. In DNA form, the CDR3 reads TGTGCCATCAGCCCCGAAATGAGCGGGATAGCCAAAAACATTCAGTACTTC.

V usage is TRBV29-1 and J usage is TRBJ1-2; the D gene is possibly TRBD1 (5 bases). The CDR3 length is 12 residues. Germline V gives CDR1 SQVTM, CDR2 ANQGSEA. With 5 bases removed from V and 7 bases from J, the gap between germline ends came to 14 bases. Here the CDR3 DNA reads TGCAGCGTTTTGGGGGGTCTAGGTGGCTACACCTTC. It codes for CSVLGGLGGYTF.

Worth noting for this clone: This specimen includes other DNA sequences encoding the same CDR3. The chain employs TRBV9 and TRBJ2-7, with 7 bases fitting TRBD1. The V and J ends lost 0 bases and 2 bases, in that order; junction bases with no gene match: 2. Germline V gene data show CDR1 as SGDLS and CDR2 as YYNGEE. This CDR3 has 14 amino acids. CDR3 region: CASSVGQGTYEQYF. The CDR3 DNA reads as TGTGCCAGCAGCGTAGGACAGGGAACCTACGAGCAGTACTTC. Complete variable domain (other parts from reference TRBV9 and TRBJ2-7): DSGVTQTPKHLITATGQRVTLRCSPRSGDLSVYWYQQSLDQGLQFLIQYYNGEERAKGNILERFSAQQFPDLHSELNLSSLELGDSALYFCASSVGQGTYEQYFGPGTRLTVT.

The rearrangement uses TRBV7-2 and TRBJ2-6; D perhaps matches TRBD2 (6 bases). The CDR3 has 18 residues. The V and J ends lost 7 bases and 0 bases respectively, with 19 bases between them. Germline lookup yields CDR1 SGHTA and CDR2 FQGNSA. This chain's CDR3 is CASTFGGRKSSGANVLTF. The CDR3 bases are TGTGCCAGCACCTTCGGGGGACGGAAAAGCTCTGGGGCCAACGTCCTGACTTTC.

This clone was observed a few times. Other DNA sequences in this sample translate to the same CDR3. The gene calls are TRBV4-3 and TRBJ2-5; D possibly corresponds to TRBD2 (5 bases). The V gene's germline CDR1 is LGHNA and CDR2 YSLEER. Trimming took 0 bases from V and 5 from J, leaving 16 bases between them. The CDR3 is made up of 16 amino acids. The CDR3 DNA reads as TGCGCCAGCAGCCAAGATCGGCTCGCGGGTCGGGAGACCCAGTACTTC. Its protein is CASSQDRLAGRETQYF.

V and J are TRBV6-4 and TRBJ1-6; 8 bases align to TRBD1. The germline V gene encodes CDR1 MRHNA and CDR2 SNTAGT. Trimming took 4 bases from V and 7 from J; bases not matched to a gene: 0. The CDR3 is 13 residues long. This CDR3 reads CASSGTGNSPLHF. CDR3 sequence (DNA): TGTGCCAGCAGTGGGACAGGGAATTCACCCCTCCACTTT.

The CDR3 reads CASSSPGTGRNEQFF. The CDR3 DNA reads TGTGCCAGCAGCAGCCCCGGGACAGGGCGTAATGAGCAGTTCTTC. The rearrangement joins TRBV7-3 to TRBJ2-1; 9 nucleotides agree with TRBD1. CDR1 is SGHTA and CDR2 is FQGTGA in the germline V gene. CDR3 length: 15 amino acids. V lost 5 bases and J lost 7; bases outside the gene matches: 9.

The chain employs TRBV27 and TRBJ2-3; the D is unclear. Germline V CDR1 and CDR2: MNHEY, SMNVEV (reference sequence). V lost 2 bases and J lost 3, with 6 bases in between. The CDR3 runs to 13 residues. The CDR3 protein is CASSLQFTDTQYF. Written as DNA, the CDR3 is TGTGCCAGCAGTTTACAGTTTACAGATACGCAGTATTTT.

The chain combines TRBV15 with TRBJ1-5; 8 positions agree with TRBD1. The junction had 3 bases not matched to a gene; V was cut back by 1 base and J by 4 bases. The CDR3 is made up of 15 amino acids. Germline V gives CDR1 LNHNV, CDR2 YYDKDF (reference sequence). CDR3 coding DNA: TGTGCCACCAGCAGAGGAGACAGGGGAAATCAGCCCCAGCATTTT. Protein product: CATSRGDRGNQPQHF. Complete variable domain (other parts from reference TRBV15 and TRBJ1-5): DAMVIQNPRYQVTQFGKPVTLSCSQTLNHNVMYWYQQKSSQAPKLLFHYYDKDFNNEADTPDNFQSRRPNTSFCFLDIRSPGLGDTAMYLCATSRGDRGNQPQHFGDGTRLSIL.

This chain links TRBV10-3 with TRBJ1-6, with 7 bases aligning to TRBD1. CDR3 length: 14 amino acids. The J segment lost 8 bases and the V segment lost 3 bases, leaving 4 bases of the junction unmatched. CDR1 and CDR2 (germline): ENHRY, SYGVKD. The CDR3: CAISEGQDYSPLHF. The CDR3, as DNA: TGTGCCATCAGTGAAGGACAGGATTATTCACCCCTCCACTTT.

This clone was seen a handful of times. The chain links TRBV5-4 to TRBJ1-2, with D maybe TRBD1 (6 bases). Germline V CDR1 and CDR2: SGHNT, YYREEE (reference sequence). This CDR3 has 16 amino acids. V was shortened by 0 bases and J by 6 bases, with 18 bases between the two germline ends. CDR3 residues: CASSLVLGGRKDGYTF. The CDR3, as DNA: TGTGCCAGCAGCTTGGTTCTCGGGGGGCGCAAAGATGGCTACACCTTC.

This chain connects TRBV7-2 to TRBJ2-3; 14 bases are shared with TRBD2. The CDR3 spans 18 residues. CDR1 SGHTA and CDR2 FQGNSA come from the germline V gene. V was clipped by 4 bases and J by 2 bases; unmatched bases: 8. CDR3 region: CASSSGLAGGVNTDTQYF. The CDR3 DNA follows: TGTGCCAGCAGCTCTGGACTAGCGGGGGGAGTTAACACAGATACGCAGTATTTT. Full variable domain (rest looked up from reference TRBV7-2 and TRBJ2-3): GAGVSQSPSNKVTEKGKDVELRCDPISGHTALYWYRQSLGQGLEFLIYFQGNSAPDKSGLPSDRFSAERTGGSVSTLTIQRTQQEDSAVYLCASSSGLAGGVNTDTQYFGPGTRLTVL.

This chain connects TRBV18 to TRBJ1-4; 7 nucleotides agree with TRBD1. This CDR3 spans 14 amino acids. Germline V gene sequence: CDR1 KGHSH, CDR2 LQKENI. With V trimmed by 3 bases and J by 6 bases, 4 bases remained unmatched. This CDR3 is CASSPTGRDEKLFF. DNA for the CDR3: TGTGCCAGCTCACCGACAGGGCGGGATGAAAAACTGTTTTTT.

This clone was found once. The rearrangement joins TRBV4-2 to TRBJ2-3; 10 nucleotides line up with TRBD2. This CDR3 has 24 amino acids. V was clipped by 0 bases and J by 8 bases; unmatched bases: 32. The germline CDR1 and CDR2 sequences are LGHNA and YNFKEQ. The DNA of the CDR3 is TGTGCCAGCAGCCAAGATCAGCGTTCCCGAGGGGGGGTAGCGGGGGGATCCTCCAGTCTTACGCAGTATTTT. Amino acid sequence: CASSQDQRSRGGVAGGSSSLTQYF.

The CDR3 protein is CASSLRGETQYF. In DNA, the CDR3 is TGTGCCAGCAGCTTACGGGGGGAGACCCAGTACTTC. The chain joins TRBV5-4 to TRBJ2-5; possible D gene TRBD2, 6 bases. The CDR3 extends over 12 amino acids. Trimming shortened V by 2 bases and J by 5 bases, and 7 bases separated the two germline ends. The germline gives CDR1 SGHNT, CDR2 YYREEE (reference sequence).

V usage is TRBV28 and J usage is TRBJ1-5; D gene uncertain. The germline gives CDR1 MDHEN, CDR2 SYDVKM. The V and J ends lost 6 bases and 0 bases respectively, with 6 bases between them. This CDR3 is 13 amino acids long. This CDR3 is CASSPISNQPQHF. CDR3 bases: TGTGCCAGCAGCCCAATTAGCAATCAGCCCCAGCATTTT.

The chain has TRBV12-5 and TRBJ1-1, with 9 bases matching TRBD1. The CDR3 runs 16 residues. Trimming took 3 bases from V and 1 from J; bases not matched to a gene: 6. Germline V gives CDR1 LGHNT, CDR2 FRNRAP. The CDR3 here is CASGFGTGTRNTEAFF. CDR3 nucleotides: TGTGCTAGTGGTTTCGGGACAGGGACTAGGAACACTGAAGCTTTCTTT.

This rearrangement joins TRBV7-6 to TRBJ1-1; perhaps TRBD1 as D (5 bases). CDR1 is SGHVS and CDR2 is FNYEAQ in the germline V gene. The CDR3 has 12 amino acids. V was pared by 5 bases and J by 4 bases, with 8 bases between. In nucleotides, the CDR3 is TGTGCCAGCAGCCTCACAGGCACTGAAGCTTTCTTT. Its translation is CASSLTGTEAFF.